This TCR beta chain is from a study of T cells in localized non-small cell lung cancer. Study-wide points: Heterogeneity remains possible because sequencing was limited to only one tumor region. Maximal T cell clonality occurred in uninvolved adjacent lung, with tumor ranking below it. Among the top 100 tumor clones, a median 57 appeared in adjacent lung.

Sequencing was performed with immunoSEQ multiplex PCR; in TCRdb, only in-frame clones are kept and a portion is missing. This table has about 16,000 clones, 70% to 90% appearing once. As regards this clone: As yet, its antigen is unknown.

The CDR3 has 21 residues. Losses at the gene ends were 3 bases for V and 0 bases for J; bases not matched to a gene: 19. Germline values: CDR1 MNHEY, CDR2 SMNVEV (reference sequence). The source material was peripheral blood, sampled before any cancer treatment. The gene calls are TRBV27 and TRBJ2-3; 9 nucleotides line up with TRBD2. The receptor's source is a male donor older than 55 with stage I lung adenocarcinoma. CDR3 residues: CASSFTAVWTSDRASTDTQYF. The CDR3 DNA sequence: TGTGCCAGCAGTTTCACAGCTGTTTGGACTAGCGATCGGGCTAGCACAGATACGCAGTATTTT.